The text below deals with one T cell receptor (beta chain). Its antigen remains unidentified. This was the immunoSEQ version 4 assay in survey mode. Each sample used up to about 1 ug genomic DNA diluted to 10 ng/uL. The repertoire was sequenced with immunoSEQ multiplex PCR; TCRdb's copy has only in-frame clones and lacks some. The table lists 24,000 or so clones, around 74% of them singletons. These data belong to a study of persistence of HIV-infected CD4 T cells. Study-level information: A median of 8 years of suppressive ART preceded sampling.

Germline V gives CDR1 LGHDT, CDR2 YNNKEL (reference sequence). Trimming left V 2 bases short and J 7 bases short, with 6 bases between. The CDR3 totals 13 residues. The study, taken as a whole, reports: Antigen-responding cells were enriched for degenerate expanded CDR3beta sequences. Compared with CD3/CD28-stimulated cells, CMV- and Gag-responding cells showed lower TCRbeta richness.

Overlapping HIV-1 Gag 15-mer peptides at about 1 ug per peptide per mL were used. CD4+ T cells upregulating both CD40 ligand and CD69 were sorted as responding cells. The input for sequencing was CD4+ T cells sorted from PBMCs after approximately 18-hour stimulation, taken from a patient who received antiretroviral therapy. V gene TRBV3-1 (or the pseudogene TRBV3-2) combines with J gene TRBJ1-6; the D is unclear. The sequence derives from an adult man with HIV who was CMV-seropositive. This chain's CDR3 is CASSQTQNSPLHF. DNA for the CDR3: TGTGCCAGCAGCCAAACCCAAAATTCACCCCTCCACTTT.